Listed here are 24 T cell receptor beta chains from one sample, sequenced in a study of shared clonotypes between healthy human individuals. Generated by immunoSEQ multiplex PCR, the TCRdb table keeps only in-frame clones and is missing some. The sample shows about 2.3 million clones, roughly 92% of them seen only once. The specimen was naive CD4+ T cells from PBMCs. Sample subset: CD45RA+ positively selected. All receptors come from a young man in good health. Some clones in this sample may be carry-over from other donors' samples.

The rearrangement joins TRBV25-1 to TRBJ2-1, with 14 bases identical to TRBD2. V lost 3 bases and J lost 10; bases outside the gene matches: 2. Looked up from germline, CDR1 is MGHDK and CDR2 is SYGVNS. The CDR3 length is 14 residues. This CDR3 is CASSEGLAGVEQFF. In nucleotides, the CDR3 is TGTGCCAGCAGTGAGGGACTAGCGGGAGTCGAGCAGTTCTTC.

The chain couples TRBV4-2 to TRBJ2-5, with D unclear. Germline V lookup: CDR1 LGHNA, CDR2 YNFKEQ. The CDR3 is 14 amino acids. V was pared by 4 bases and J by 3 bases, with 12 bases between. The CDR3 reads CASSPLGGEETQYF. The CDR3 DNA reads TGTGCCAGCAGCCCCCTGGGCGGTGAAGAGACCCAGTACTTC.

This clone was seen just once. V usage is TRBV7-3 and J usage is TRBJ2-1, with 7 positions matching TRBD2. The CDR3 runs 17 residues. CDR1 and CDR2 from the germline V gene are SGHTA and FQGTGA. J gave up 6 bases and V 1 base, and 12 bases lay outside the gene matches. The CDR3 nucleotides are TGTGCCAGCAGCTTAAGGCCGCTTCCGGGAGGTCCCAATGAGCAGTTCTTC. It translates to CASSLRPLPGGPNEQFF.

The rearrangement joins TRBV10-3 to TRBJ1-4; D gene ambiguous. The CDR3 contains 15 residues. V shed 0 bases and J shed 4 bases, with 9 bases lying between them. Per germline, CDR1 ENHRY and CDR2 SYGVKD. The CDR3 coding sequence is TGTGCCATCAGTGAGTCGAGTGGACGTAATGAAAAACTGTTTTTT. As protein: CAISESSGRNEKLFF.

The chain carries TRBV30 and TRBJ2-1; D possibly corresponds to TRBD2 (6 bases). Trimming removed 6 bases from V and 0 bases from J, with 15 bases in between. This CDR3 comprises 15 residues. Germline V CDR1 and CDR2: GTSNPN, SVGIG (reference sequence). CDR3: CACTLRGSSYNEQFF. Here the CDR3 DNA reads TGTGCCTGCACCCTCCGGGGGAGCTCCTACAATGAGCAGTTCTTC.

Remarks on this clone: At the DNA level, this CDR3 is encoded by other sequences in the same sample as well. The chain combines TRBV5-1 with TRBJ1-1, with D possibly matching TRBD1 (5 bases). CDR1 and CDR2 from the germline V gene are SGHRS and YFSETQ. V lost 0 bases and J lost 3, with 12 bases in between. The CDR3 runs 15 residues. The DNA of the CDR3 is TGCGCCAGCAGCTTGGCAGGACGAGGGGACACTGAAGCTTTCTTT. Its translation: CASSLAGRGDTEAFF.

This sequence joins TRBV15 and TRBJ2-7; 8 bases map to TRBD1. Trimming took 5 bases from V and 1 from J; bases not matched to a gene: 7. Germline CDR1 is LNHNV and CDR2 is YYDKDF (reference sequence). The CDR3 has 15 amino acids. The CDR3 spells CATSSPGQASYEQYF. CDR3 nucleotide sequence: TGTGCCACCAGCTCGCCGGGACAGGCTTCCTACGAGCAGTACTTC.

This chain connects TRBV7-9 to TRBJ1-1, with D possibly TRBD1 on 6 matching bases. Germline CDR1 is SEHNR and CDR2 is FQNEAQ (reference sequence). CDR3 length equals 15 residues. V shed 4 bases and J shed 4 bases, with 16 bases lying between them. In nucleotides, the CDR3 is TGTGCCAGCAGCTCATTCAACCGGGGGGCCACTGAAGCTTTCTTT. Protein sequence: CASSSFNRGATEAFF.

This clone was seen a single time. Other DNA sequences in this sample translate to the same CDR3. V is TRBV5-1 and J is TRBJ2-1; 7 bases fit TRBD2. The CDR3 is made up of 15 amino acids. CDR1 and CDR2 from the germline V gene are SGHRS and YFSETQ. J was trimmed by 4 bases and V by 0 bases; bases with no gene match: 4. CDR3 DNA: TGCGCCAGCAGCTTGGTGTCTAGCGGATACAATGAGCAGTTCTTC. This encodes CASSLVSSGYNEQFF.

The chain is built from TRBV5-1 and TRBJ2-3; the match to TRBD2 covers 12 bases. Trimming at V came to 3 bases and at J to 4 bases, leaving 6 bases not matched to a gene. In germline, CDR1 is SGHRS, CDR2 YFSETQ. CDR3 length: 16 amino acids. CDR3 region: CASSSLAGGPPDTQYF. In DNA form, the CDR3 reads TGCGCCAGCAGCTCCCTAGCGGGAGGGCCCCCAGATACGCAGTATTTT.

This clone showed up just once. V and J are TRBV7-2 and TRBJ2-1; 11 bases map to TRBD2. Losses at the gene ends were 5 bases for V and 2 bases for J; bases not matched to a gene: 5. There are 16 residues in the CDR3. Per germline, CDR1 SGHTA and CDR2 FQGNSA. CDR3 sequence (DNA): TGTGCCAGCAGCCAGCAACTAGCGGGAGCCTACAATGAGCAGTTCTTC. This encodes CASSQQLAGAYNEQFF.

As to this clone: The same CDR3 can be traced to other DNA sequences in this sample. V and J are TRBV28 and TRBJ1-2; tentatively, D is TRBD1 (5 bases). The CDR3 is made up of 12 amino acids. V was trimmed by 5 bases and J by 8 bases, leaving 12 bases between them. The germline CDR1 and CDR2 sequences are MDHEN and SYDVKM. The CDR3 DNA sequence: TGTGCCAGCAGTCTTCCAGGGCAGGGCTACACCTTC. Translation gives CASSLPGQGYTF.

The rearrangement links TRBV6-6 to TRBJ1-2; 8 positions match TRBD1. The germline V gene has CDR1 MNHNY and CDR2 SVGAGI (reference sequence). This CDR3 is 14 amino acids long. Trimming at V came to 6 bases and at J to 7 bases, leaving 10 bases not matched to a gene. DNA of the CDR3: TGTGCCAGCAGCCCAGGGGGCTGGGGGAGTGGCTACACCTTC. Encoded protein: CASSPGGWGSGYTF.

The CDR3 coding sequence is TGTGCCAGCAGCTATTCCGTGGGTAGACAGGGGGTAGCTTTCTTT. Encoded protein: CASSYSVGRQGVAFF. This rearrangement joins TRBV11-2 to TRBJ1-1; TRBD1 matches at 9 bases. V dropped 4 bases and J dropped 10; count of bases not matched to a gene: 13. CDR1 and CDR2 from the germline V gene are SGHAT and FQNNGV. The CDR3 extends over 15 amino acids.

The V call is TRBV5-1, the J call TRBJ2-2, with 10 bases fitting TRBD2. J gave up 5 bases and V 7 bases, and 5 bases lay outside the gene matches. The CDR3 contains 14 residues. The germline CDR1 and CDR2 sequences are SGHRS and YFSETQ. The chain's CDR3 is CASGPSGRTGELFF. CDR3 DNA: TGCGCCAGCGGACCTAGCGGGAGAACCGGGGAGCTGTTTTTT.

This clone was picked up one time. The chain uses TRBV18 and TRBJ1-2; no reliable D call. The germline V gene has CDR1 KGHSH and CDR2 LQKENI. CDR3 size: 17 residues. Deletions cut 2 bases from V and 2 bases from J, with 18 bases between. The CDR3 region is CASSPNSARQSNYGYTF. The DNA for the CDR3 is TGTGCCAGCTCACCAAATTCAGCCAGGCAATCGAACTATGGCTACACCTTC. Combining the CDR3 with reference TRBV18 and TRBJ1-2 gives the whole variable domain NAGVMQNPRHLVRRRGQEARLRCSPMKGHSHVYWYRQLPEEGLKFMVYLQKENIIDESGMPKERFSAEFPKEGPSILRIQQVVRGDSAAYFCASSPNSARQSNYGYTFGSGTRLTVV.

V gene TRBV30 combines with J gene TRBJ2-5; 12 bases match TRBD2. Germline lookup yields CDR1 GTSNPN and CDR2 SVGIG (reference sequence). The CDR3 has 15 residues. V lost 0 bases to trimming and J lost 5 bases; unmatched junction nucleotides: 4. The CDR3 coding sequence is TGTGCCTGGAGTGTGACTAGCGGGAGTGGGGAGACCCAGTACTTC. Translated: CAWSVTSGSGETQYF. Using reference TRBV30 and TRBJ2-5 for the parts outside the CDR3, the full variable domain is SQTIHQWPATLVQPVGSPLSLECTVEGTSNPNLYWYRQAAGRGLQLLFYSVGIGQISSEVPQNLSASRPQDRQFILSSKKLLLSDSGFYLCAWSVTSGSGETQYFGPGTRLLVL.

The rearrangement joins TRBV21-1 to TRBJ2-2. TRBV21-1 corresponds to a pseudogene. This CDR3 is 17 amino acids long. The CDR3 is CASSKADPQTGAGELFF. CDR3 nucleotides: TGTGCCAGCAGCAAAGCCGATCCACAGACGGGCGCCGGGGAGCTGTTTTTT.

This sequence joins TRBV5-1 and TRBJ1-4; possibly TRBD1 for D (5 bases). CDR3 size: 15 residues. Trimming shortened V by 1 base and J by 4 bases, and 11 bases separated the two germline ends. The germline V gene has CDR1 SGHRS and CDR2 YFSETQ. For the CDR3, the DNA is TGCGCCAGCAGCTTGTTGGCAGGGAGTAATGAAAAACTGTTTTTT. Its protein product is CASSLLAGSNEKLFF.

The J gene is TRBJ1-1, the V gene TRBV4-3, with TRBD1 as a possible D gene (5 bases). Germline assignment: CDR1 LGHNA and CDR2 YSLEER. Trimming stripped 0 bases from V and 7 bases from J, with 15 bases between. This CDR3 has 15 residues. In DNA, the CDR3 is TGCGCCAGCAGCCAAGATACGCAGGGTTTGGGTGAAGCTTTCTTT. Translation: CASSQDTQGLGEAFF.

Turning to this clone: This sample also contains other DNA sequences that code for the same CDR3. CDR3 in amino acids: CASSLRGRASTDTQYF. The CDR3 DNA sequence: TGTGCCAGCAGCCTAAGGGGGAGGGCTAGCACAGATACGCAGTATTTT. This rearrangement joins TRBV7-9 to TRBJ2-3; TRBD2 might be the D (7 bases). Germline V CDR1 and CDR2: SEHNR, FQNEAQ (reference sequence). The V end lost 5 bases, the J end lost 0 bases, and 15 bases lay between the germline ends. The CDR3 is 16 residues long. The full variable domain, in which reference TRBV7-9 and TRBJ2-3 provide the parts outside the CDR3, is DTGVSQNPRHKITKRGQNVTFRCDPISEHNRLYWYRQTLGQGPEFLTYFQNEAQLEKSRLLSDRFSAERPKGSFSTLEIQRTEQGDSAMYLCASSLRGRASTDTQYFGPGTRLTVL.

The chain has TRBV6-1 and TRBJ1-5, with D possibly matching TRBD1 (5 bases). In germline, CDR1 is MNHNS, CDR2 SASEGT. V lost 3 bases and J 7 bases, leaving 16 bases between the germline ends. This CDR3 has 15 residues. This CDR3 is CASSEAQPGGQPQHF. CDR3 DNA: TGTGCCAGCAGTGAGGCACAACCTGGGGGGCAGCCCCAGCATTTT.

The chain has TRBV19 and TRBJ2-1, with D possibly matching TRBD2 (6 bases). Germline lookup yields CDR1 LNHDA and CDR2 SQIVND (reference sequence). CDR3 length equals 16 residues. The V gene lost 4 bases and the J gene lost 2 bases, with 15 bases spanning the gap. CDR3 nucleotides: TGTGCCAGTAGTACCCCGGGACTCCCTCCCTACAATGAGCAGTTCTTC. This codes for CASSTPGLPPYNEQFF. Using reference TRBV19 and TRBJ2-1 for the parts outside the CDR3, the full variable domain is DGGITQSPKYLFRKEGQNVTLSCEQNLNHDAMYWYRQDPGQGLRLIYYSQIVNDFQKGDIAEGYSVSREKKESFPLTVTSAQKNPTAFYLCASSTPGLPPYNEQFFGPGTRLTVL.

DNA of the CDR3: TGCGCCAGCAGATTTACTAGCGGCAACACCGGGGAGCTGTTTTTT. Translating gives CASRFTSGNTGELFF. The rearrangement uses TRBV5-1 and TRBJ2-2; 8 positions match TRBD2. The germline V gene has CDR1 SGHRS and CDR2 YFSETQ. CDR3 size: 15 residues. V was clipped by 5 bases and J by 2 bases; unmatched bases: 5.